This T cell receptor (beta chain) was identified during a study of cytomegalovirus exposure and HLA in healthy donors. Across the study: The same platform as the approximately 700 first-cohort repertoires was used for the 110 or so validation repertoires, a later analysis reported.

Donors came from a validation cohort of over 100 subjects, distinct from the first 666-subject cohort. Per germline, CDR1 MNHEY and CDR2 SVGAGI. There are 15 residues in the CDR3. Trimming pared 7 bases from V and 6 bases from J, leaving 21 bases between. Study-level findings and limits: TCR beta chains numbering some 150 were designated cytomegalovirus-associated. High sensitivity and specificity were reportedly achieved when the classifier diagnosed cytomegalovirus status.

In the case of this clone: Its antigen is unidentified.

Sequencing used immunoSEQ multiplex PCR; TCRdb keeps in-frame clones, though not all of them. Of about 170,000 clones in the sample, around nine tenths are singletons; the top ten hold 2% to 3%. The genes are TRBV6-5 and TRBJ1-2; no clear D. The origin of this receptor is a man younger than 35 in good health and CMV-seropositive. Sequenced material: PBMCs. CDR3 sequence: CASTTRGRETHGYTF. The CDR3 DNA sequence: TGTGCCAGCACTACTCGGGGAAGGGAAACTCATGGCTACACCTTC.